This entry concerns a single TCR beta chain. Its antigen is unknown. Clones were sequenced by immunoSEQ multiplex PCR, and TCRdb holds only the in-frame ones, with some missing. The sample lists 75,000 to 100,000 clones; 70% to 85% were seen once. The record originates from a study of OX40 agonist ivuxolimab in advanced cancers. Study in general: Among those enrolled, mean age was roughly 62 years (range 23 to 79) and 82.7% were male. Findings and limits, study-wide: Partly responding patients at 0.1-3.0 mg/kg showed some of the smallest clonal expansion.

The CDR3 loop spans 13 amino acids. Trimming stripped 9 bases from V and 5 bases from J, with 14 bases between. Germline assignment: CDR1 SGHTA and CDR2 FQGNSA. The source was CD4+ or CD8+ T cells sorted from blood, collected in a trial of the OX40 agonist ivuxolimab. The sequence was obtained from an adult with an advanced solid tumor such as melanoma, head and neck, liver or kidney cancer. V gene TRBV7-2 combines with J gene TRBJ1-3; D possibly corresponds to TRBD1 (5 bases). Here the CDR3 reads CASGGGARNTIYF. The CDR3, as DNA: TGTGCCAGTGGCGGGGGAGCCCGAAACACCATATATTTT.